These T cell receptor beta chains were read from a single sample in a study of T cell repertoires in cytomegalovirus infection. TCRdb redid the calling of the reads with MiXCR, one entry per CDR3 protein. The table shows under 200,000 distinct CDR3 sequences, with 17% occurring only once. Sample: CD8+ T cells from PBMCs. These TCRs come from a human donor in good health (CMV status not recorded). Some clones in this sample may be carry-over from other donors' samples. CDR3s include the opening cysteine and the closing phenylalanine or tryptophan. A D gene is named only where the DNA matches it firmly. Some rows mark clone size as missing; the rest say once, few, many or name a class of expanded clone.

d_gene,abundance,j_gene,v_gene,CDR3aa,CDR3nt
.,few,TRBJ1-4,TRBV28,CATLQEKLFF,TGTGCCACCCTCCAGGAAAAACTGTTTTTT
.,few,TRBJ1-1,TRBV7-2,CASSLGAENTEAFF,TGTGCCAGCAGCTTAGGAGCGGAGAACACTGAAGCTTTCTTT
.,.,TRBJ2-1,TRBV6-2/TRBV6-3,CASRPLLAPYNEQFF,TGTGCCAGCAGACCCCTACTAGCCCCCTACAATGAGCAGTTCTTC
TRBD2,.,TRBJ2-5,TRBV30,CAWSGTSGDQETQYF,TGTGCCTGGAGTGGAACTAGCGGGGACCAAGAGACCCAGTACTTC
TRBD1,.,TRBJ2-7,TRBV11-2,CASSTGQGGYEQYF,TGTGCCAGCAGCACCGGACAGGGCGGCTACGAGCAGTACTTC
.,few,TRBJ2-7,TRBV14,CASSPKPNTGNEQYF,TGTGCCAGCAGCCCCAAACCGAACACCGGGAACGAGCAGTACTTC
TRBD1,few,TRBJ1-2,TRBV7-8,CASSSRDRDFDGYTF,TGTGCCAGCAGCTCCCGGGACAGGGATTTTGACGGCTACACCTTC
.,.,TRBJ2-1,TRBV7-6,CASSFTSPEQFF,TGTGCCAGCAGCTTTACTAGCCCTGAGCAGTTCTTC
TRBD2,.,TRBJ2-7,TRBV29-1,CSVKGLATYEQYF,TGCAGCGTGAAAGGACTAGCGACCTACGAGCAGTACTTC
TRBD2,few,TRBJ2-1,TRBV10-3,CAISEMTSGANNEQFF,TGTGCCATCAGTGAGATGACTAGCGGGGCCAACAATGAGCAGTTCTTC
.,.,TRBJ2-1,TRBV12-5,CASGLGGLGSEQFF,TGTGCTAGTGGTTTGGGCGGGCTGGGGAGCGAGCAGTTCTTC
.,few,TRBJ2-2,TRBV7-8,CASSIFGGRNTGELFF,TGTGCCAGCAGCATATTTGGGGGCCGGAACACCGGGGAGCTGTTTTTT
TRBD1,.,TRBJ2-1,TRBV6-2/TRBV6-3,CASRMGQGINEQFF,TGTGCCAGCAGAATGGGACAGGGTATCAATGAGCAGTTCTTC
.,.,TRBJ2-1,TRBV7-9,CASSSADYEQFF,TGTGCCAGCAGCTCGGCGGACTATGAGCAGTTCTTC
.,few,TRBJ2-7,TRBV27,CASSPNRAARYEQYF,TGTGCCAGCAGTCCGAACAGGGCTGCTCGCTACGAGCAGTACTTC
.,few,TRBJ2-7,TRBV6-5,CASSYARGDSYEQYF,TGTGCCAGCAGTTACGCTCGCGGGGACTCCTACGAGCAGTACTTC
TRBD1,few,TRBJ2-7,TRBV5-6,CASILRGTGGGYEQYF,TGTGCCAGCATCCTAAGGGGGACAGGGGGAGGGTACGAGCAGTACTTC
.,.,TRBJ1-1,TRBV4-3,CASSQTAGKDTEAFF,TGCGCCAGCAGCCAAACGGCAGGGAAGGACACTGAAGCTTTCTTT
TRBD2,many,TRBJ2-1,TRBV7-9,CASSLSSLGLAGGDNEQFF,TGTGCCAGCAGCTTAAGCAGCCTCGGGCTAGCGGGAGGAGACAATGAGCAGTTCTTC
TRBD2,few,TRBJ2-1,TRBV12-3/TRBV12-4,CASSFLAGGVWRNEQFF,TGTGCCAGCAGTTTTCTAGCGGGGGGCGTCTGGAGGAATGAGCAGTTCTTC
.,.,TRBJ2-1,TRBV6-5,CASSHGNEQFF,TGTGCCAGCAGTCATGGGAATGAGCAGTTCTTC
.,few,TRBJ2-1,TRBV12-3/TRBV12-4,CASSRGQSNEQFF,TGTGCCAGCAGCCGCGGACAGTCCAATGAGCAGTTCTTC
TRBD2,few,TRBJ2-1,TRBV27,CASSLPGGIYNEQFF,TGTGCCAGCAGTTTACCGGGGGGAATCTACAATGAGCAGTTCTTC
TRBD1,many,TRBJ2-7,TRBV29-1,CSVMGQGISYEQYF,TGCAGCGTGATGGGACAGGGAATTTCCTACGAGCAGTACTTC
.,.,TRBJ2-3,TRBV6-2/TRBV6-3,CASIAPDRRDTQYF,TGTGCCAGCATCGCTCCGGACCGCAGAGATACGCAGTATTTT
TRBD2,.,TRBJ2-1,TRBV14,CASSHTGRVNEQFF,TGTGCCAGCAGCCATACCGGGAGGGTCAATGAGCAGTTCTTC
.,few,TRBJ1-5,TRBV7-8,CATSLRSEPQHF,TGTGCCACCAGCTTAAGGTCCGAGCCCCAGCATTTT
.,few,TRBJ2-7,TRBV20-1,CSAMARGNYEQYF,TGCAGTGCCATGGCCCGGGGAAACTACGAGCAGTACTTC
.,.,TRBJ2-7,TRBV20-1,CSARDPGMSVYEQYF,TGCAGTGCTAGAGATCCAGGGATGAGTGTCTACGAGCAGTACTTC
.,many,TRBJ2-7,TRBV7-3,CASSLRGQSFYEQYF,TGTGCCAGCAGCTTACGTGGACAGTCTTTCTACGAGCAGTACTTC
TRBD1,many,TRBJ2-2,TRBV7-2,CASRSRGLDTGELFF,TGTGCCAGCAGGTCCAGGGGGCTCGACACCGGGGAGCTGTTTTTT
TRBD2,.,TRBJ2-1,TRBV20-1,CSAPTSGRANEQFF,TGCAGTGCTCCCACTAGCGGGAGGGCCAATGAGCAGTTCTTC